The present T cell receptor beta chain was sequenced within a study of blood T cell repertoires in COVID-19. The overall study: The cDNA or gDNA used as material had been derived from T cells, B-cell-depleted T cells, or PBMCs.

Original analysis: By means of reference gene primer amplification, nucleated cell counts were estimated. Method: immunoSEQ multiplex PCR; TCRdb's copy keeps in-frame clones and lacks some. From that table come the V and J calls and clone size; the DNA was used to work out D and trimming. The repertoire includes around 85,000 clones, approximately 90% of them detected once, and around 1% sits in the top ten. This clone appeared once. Sequenced: PBMCs or T cells enriched from blood (not recorded which). This clonotype was sampled from a woman aged 45-59 years with acute COVID-19.

The CDR3 loop is CASSPGHYEQYF. The CDR3 DNA reads as TGTGCCAGCAGCCCAGGACACTACGAGCAGTACTTC. The chain has TRBV6-2 or TRBV6-3 and TRBJ2-7, with D possibly being TRBD1 (5 bases). This CDR3 is built from 12 residues. V lost 6 bases to trimming and J lost 3 bases, with 9 bases between them. The germline CDR1 and CDR2 sequences are MNHEY and SVGEGT.